These T cell receptor beta chains were read from a single sample in a study of control samples from healthy donors and cancer patients. The protocol was immunoSEQ multiplex PCR, while the TCRdb copy is restricted to in-frame clones and leaves out a portion. The data hold fewer than 150,000 clones, with 80% to 95% observed a single time. Sequenced sample: blood. These receptors came from a man younger than 35 in good health. The CDR3 runs from the conserved cysteine through the conserved F or W. The D gene is left open where the match is weak. Expanded clones get a size class; other rows say once, few or many, or leave the size out.

d_call: TRBD1
j_call: TRBJ1-5
v_call: TRBV12-3/TRBV12-4
clone_size: NA
cdr3_nt: TGTGCCAGCAGGCAGGGGGCTGGTCAGCCCCAGCATTTT
cdr3_aa: CASRQGAGQPQHF

d_call: TRBD2
j_call: TRBJ2-1
v_call: TRBV7-9
clone_size: NA
cdr3_nt: TGTGCCAGCAGCCTGAGGACTAGCGGATACAATGAGCAGTTCTTC
cdr3_aa: CASSLRTSGYNEQFF

d_call: NA
j_call: TRBJ1-2
v_call: TRBV5-6
clone_size: NA
cdr3_nt: TGTGCCAGCGTATCCGGCTCGGCTAACTATGGCTACACCTTC
cdr3_aa: CASVSGSANYGYTF

d_call: TRBD2
j_call: TRBJ2-3
v_call: TRBV11-2
clone_size: NA
cdr3_nt: TGTGCCAGCAGCCTATGGACTAGCGGGCGCACAGATACGCAGTATTTT
cdr3_aa: CASSLWTSGRTDTQYF

d_call: NA
j_call: TRBJ2-3
v_call: TRBV11-2
clone_size: once
cdr3_nt: TGTGCCAGCAGCGGAACTACGGGAACTAGCACAGATACGCAGTATTTT
cdr3_aa: CASSGTTGTSTDTQYF

d_call: NA
j_call: TRBJ2-5
v_call: TRBV15
clone_size: NA
cdr3_nt: TGTGCCACCAGCAGACACAAAGAAGAGACCCAGTACTTC
cdr3_aa: CATSRHKEETQYF

d_call: NA
j_call: TRBJ1-3
v_call: TRBV11-3
clone_size: NA
cdr3_nt: TGTGCCAGCAGCGCGCAAAGGGTTTCTGGAAACACCATATATTTT
cdr3_aa: CASSAQRVSGNTIYF

d_call: NA
j_call: TRBJ1-1
v_call: TRBV28
clone_size: NA
cdr3_nt: TGTGCCAGCAGTGTACAGAACACTGAAGCTTTCTTT
cdr3_aa: CASSVQNTEAFF

d_call: NA
j_call: TRBJ1-5
v_call: TRBV18
clone_size: NA
cdr3_nt: TGTGCCAGCTCACCACGGGGTAACGATCAGCCCCAGCATTTT
cdr3_aa: CASSPRGNDQPQHF

d_call: NA
j_call: TRBJ1-5
v_call: TRBV6-1
clone_size: once
cdr3_nt: TGTGCCAGCAGTGTGGTAGGACCCTATAGCAATCAGCCCCAGCATTTT
cdr3_aa: CASSVVGPYSNQPQHF

d_call: NA
j_call: TRBJ1-1
v_call: TRBV29-1
clone_size: NA
cdr3_nt: TGCAGCGTTGTCCTACGGCCAGGGCGTTATGAGAACACTGAAGCTTTCTTT
cdr3_aa: CSVVLRPGRYENTEAFF

d_call: TRBD1
j_call: TRBJ2-7
v_call: TRBV27
clone_size: NA
cdr3_nt: TGTGCCAGCAGTTTCGGGACAGCCGAGCAGTACTTC
cdr3_aa: CASSFGTAEQYF

d_call: NA
j_call: TRBJ1-4
v_call: TRBV28
clone_size: NA
cdr3_nt: TGTGCCAGCAGTCCTCGGCAGGGAAGTGAAAAACTGTTTTTT
cdr3_aa: CASSPRQGSEKLFF

d_call: TRBD2
j_call: TRBJ2-2
v_call: TRBV9
clone_size: NA
cdr3_nt: TGTGCCAGCAGCGTAGCTACGGCGGGGGGGCGCACCGGGGAGCTGTTTTTT
cdr3_aa: CASSVATAGGRTGELFF

d_call: NA
j_call: TRBJ2-3
v_call: TRBV27
clone_size: NA
cdr3_nt: TGTGCCAGCAGTCGTTGGGACACCCGCACAGATACGCAGTATTTT
cdr3_aa: CASSRWDTRTDTQYF

d_call: NA
j_call: TRBJ1-5
v_call: TRBV30
clone_size: NA
cdr3_nt: TGTGCCTGGAGTGCCCAGGACAATCAGCCCCAGCATTTT
cdr3_aa: CAWSAQDNQPQHF

d_call: NA
j_call: TRBJ1-1
v_call: TRBV5-6
clone_size: NA
cdr3_nt: TGTGCCAGCAGCTTGTTGGGGGCAGAAGCTTTCTTT
cdr3_aa: CASSLLGAEAFF

d_call: NA
j_call: TRBJ2-2
v_call: TRBV30
clone_size: once
cdr3_nt: TGTGCCTGCTACGTGGGCACCGGGGAGCTGTTTTTT
cdr3_aa: CACYVGTGELFF

d_call: NA
j_call: TRBJ2-2
v_call: TRBV7-9
clone_size: NA
cdr3_nt: TGTGCCAGCAGAGCACTGAACACCGGGGAGCTGTTTTTT
cdr3_aa: CASRALNTGELFF

d_call: TRBD1
j_call: TRBJ1-2
v_call: TRBV7-2
clone_size: NA
cdr3_nt: TGTGCCAGCAGCCTAACAGGGGGCGCGATCTATGGCTACACCTTC
cdr3_aa: CASSLTGGAIYGYTF

d_call: NA
j_call: TRBJ2-5
v_call: TRBV6-5
clone_size: NA
cdr3_nt: TGTGCCAGCAGTTACTTCGGCAGGGGCTCCCAAGAGACCCAGTACTTC
cdr3_aa: CASSYFGRGSQETQYF

d_call: NA
j_call: TRBJ1-5
v_call: TRBV15
clone_size: NA
cdr3_nt: TGTGCCACCAGCACGGAGCTGGGGGTGCAGCCCCAGCATTTT
cdr3_aa: CATSTELGVQPQHF

d_call: NA
j_call: TRBJ1-3
v_call: TRBV3-1/TRBV3-2
clone_size: NA
cdr3_nt: TGTGCCAGCAGCCAAGCGATAAACACCATATATTTT
cdr3_aa: CASSQAINTIYF

d_call: TRBD2
j_call: TRBJ2-5
v_call: TRBV6-5
clone_size: NA
cdr3_nt: TGTGCCAGCGGGAGGGGTAAAGAGACCCAGTACTTC
cdr3_aa: CASGRGKETQYF

d_call: TRBD1
j_call: TRBJ2-2
v_call: TRBV4-1
clone_size: NA
cdr3_nt: TGCGCCAGCAGCCAAGATGCTACGACAGGGCCCGGGGAGCTGTTTTTT
cdr3_aa: CASSQDATTGPGELFF

d_call: NA
j_call: TRBJ1-1
v_call: TRBV14
clone_size: NA
cdr3_nt: TGTGCCAGCAGCCATTCCACTGAAGCTTTCTTT
cdr3_aa: CASSHSTEAFF

d_call: NA
j_call: TRBJ2-7
v_call: TRBV12-3/TRBV12-4
clone_size: NA
cdr3_nt: TGTGCCAGCAGTTTATCTATAAACGAGCAGTACTTC
cdr3_aa: CASSLSINEQYF

d_call: TRBD1
j_call: TRBJ1-2
v_call: TRBV5-4
clone_size: few
cdr3_nt: TGTGCCAGCAGCTTGGCGGACAGGGAGCATGGCTACACCTTC
cdr3_aa: CASSLADREHGYTF

d_call: TRBD1
j_call: TRBJ2-1
v_call: TRBV11-3
clone_size: NA
cdr3_nt: TGTGCCAGCAGCTTGGATGGGGACAGAATCATCTACAATGAGCAGTTCTTC
cdr3_aa: CASSLDGDRIIYNEQFF

d_call: NA
j_call: TRBJ2-3
v_call: TRBV7-2
clone_size: NA
cdr3_nt: TGTGCCAGCAGCCAAGGAGGGAGCACAGATACGCAGTATTTT
cdr3_aa: CASSQGGSTDTQYF

d_call: NA
j_call: TRBJ2-5
v_call: TRBV5-1
clone_size: NA
cdr3_nt: TGCGCCAGCAGGGCAGGGCGGTCGCAAGAGACCCAGTACTTC
cdr3_aa: CASRAGRSQETQYF

d_call: TRBD1
j_call: TRBJ2-1
v_call: TRBV15
clone_size: once
cdr3_nt: TGTGCCACCAGCATCCGGGGGACAGGTAATAATGAGCAGTTCTTC
cdr3_aa: CATSIRGTGNNEQFF

d_call: TRBD1
j_call: TRBJ2-7
v_call: TRBV19
clone_size: NA
cdr3_nt: TGTGCCAGTAGCCGTCGACAGGGGGCCGACGAGCAGTACTTC
cdr3_aa: CASSRRQGADEQYF

d_call: NA
j_call: TRBJ1-1
v_call: TRBV28
clone_size: NA
cdr3_nt: TGTGCCAGCAGTTGGGGCACTGAAGCTTTCTTT
cdr3_aa: CASSWGTEAFF

d_call: NA
j_call: TRBJ2-3
v_call: TRBV7-9
clone_size: once
cdr3_nt: TGTGCCAGCAGCTTCAGGGTTGCAGATACGCAGTATTTT
cdr3_aa: CASSFRVADTQYF

d_call: TRBD2
j_call: TRBJ2-3
v_call: TRBV5-4
clone_size: once
cdr3_nt: TGTGCCAGCAGCCTGTGGACTAGCGGGGGGGTCTCAGATACGCAGTATTTT
cdr3_aa: CASSLWTSGGVSDTQYF

d_call: NA
j_call: TRBJ2-1
v_call: TRBV2
clone_size: NA
cdr3_nt: TGTGCCAGCAGTGAATTCTACAATGAGCAGTTCTTC
cdr3_aa: CASSEFYNEQFF

d_call: NA
j_call: TRBJ2-1
v_call: TRBV9
clone_size: NA
cdr3_nt: TGTGCCAGCAGCGCCCGAAACAATGAGCAGTTCTTC
cdr3_aa: CASSARNNEQFF

d_call: NA
j_call: TRBJ2-5
v_call: TRBV6-5
clone_size: NA
cdr3_nt: TGTGCCAGCAGTCTCGGTGGCCAAGAGACCCAGTACTTC
cdr3_aa: CASSLGGQETQYF

d_call: NA
j_call: TRBJ1-2
v_call: TRBV28
clone_size: NA
cdr3_nt: TGTGCCAGCAGTTTATGGCGGACAGCATTTTATGGCTACACCTTC
cdr3_aa: CASSLWRTAFYGYTF

d_call: TRBD1
j_call: TRBJ2-4
v_call: TRBV7-9
clone_size: NA
cdr3_nt: TGTGCCAGCAGCTCTCCGGGACAGGCAAACATTCAGTACTTC
cdr3_aa: CASSSPGQANIQYF

d_call: TRBD1
j_call: TRBJ1-5
v_call: TRBV28
clone_size: NA
cdr3_nt: TGTGCCAGCAGTTTAGGGACAGAGGCGCCCCAGCATTTT
cdr3_aa: CASSLGTEAPQHF

d_call: NA
j_call: TRBJ1-4
v_call: TRBV4-1
clone_size: NA
cdr3_nt: TGCGCCAGCAGCCAAGATGAGAAGGGGAATGAAAAACTGTTTTTT
cdr3_aa: CASSQDEKGNEKLFF

d_call: TRBD1
j_call: TRBJ2-3
v_call: TRBV19
clone_size: NA
cdr3_nt: TGTGCCAGTAGTCCCGGGACAGGGGGCGCTTCAGATACGCAGTATTTT
cdr3_aa: CASSPGTGGASDTQYF

d_call: TRBD1
j_call: TRBJ2-5
v_call: TRBV20-1
clone_size: NA
cdr3_nt: TGCAGTGCTAGTCGGACAGGGGAGTACCAAGAGACCCAGTACTTC
cdr3_aa: CSASRTGEYQETQYF

d_call: NA
j_call: TRBJ2-2
v_call: TRBV25-1
clone_size: NA
cdr3_nt: TGTGCCAGCAGTGAATGGGCAGGGGCGAACACCGGGGAGCTGTTTTTT
cdr3_aa: CASSEWAGANTGELFF

d_call: NA
j_call: TRBJ2-5
v_call: TRBV5-1
clone_size: NA
cdr3_nt: TGCGCCAGCAGCTGGTTGGGGGGCCAGGAGACCCAGTACTTC
cdr3_aa: CASSWLGGQETQYF

d_call: NA
j_call: TRBJ2-3
v_call: TRBV7-9
clone_size: NA
cdr3_nt: TGTGCCAGCACTAAACGAGGGTCCCAGGGAGATACGCAGTATTTT
cdr3_aa: CASTKRGSQGDTQYF

d_call: NA
j_call: TRBJ2-3
v_call: TRBV7-2
clone_size: NA
cdr3_nt: TGTGCCAGCAGGCCCGGGACGGAGGCCCTCACGCAGTATTTT
cdr3_aa: CASRPGTEALTQYF